The 15 T cell receptor beta chains below all came from one sample that was sequenced in a study of blood T cell repertoires in COVID-19. The method was immunoSEQ multiplex PCR; TCRdb's version includes in-frame clones alone and lacks a portion of them. In the table there are a few hundred thousand clones, 83% of which are singletons. The sequencing sample was made of peripheral blood. The source is a man in his fifties with active or convalescent COVID-19.

The chain is built from TRBV19 and TRBJ1-2, with a tentative D call TRBD1 (5 bases). Germline CDR1 is LNHDA and CDR2 is SQIVND (reference sequence). The CDR3 totals 17 residues. V gave up 3 bases and J gave up 2 bases, with 19 bases separating them. The CDR3, as DNA: TGTGCCAGTAGTATCCCCCCCTCGACAGTTTCCAACTATGGCTACACCTTC. It is translated as CASSIPPSTVSNYGYTF.

This chain connects TRBV21-1 to TRBJ1-4; TRBD1 is the table's D call and was not checked against the DNA. TRBV21-1 is a listed pseudogene. The CDR3 contains 14 residues. The CDR3 here is CASSKYRVDEKLFF. The CDR3 coding sequence is TGTGCCAGCAGCAAATACAGGGTGGATGAAAAACTGTTTTTT.

This clone was seen a single time. This sequence joins TRBV2 and TRBJ1-1; weak D call: TRBD1 (5 bases). The CDR3 loop spans 14 amino acids. Trimming shortened V by 7 bases and J by 3 bases, and 15 bases separated the two germline ends. CDR1 and CDR2 (germline): SNHLY, FYNNEI. CDR3 sequence (DNA): TGTGCCAGCACCCGAGTGGGGGGTTACACTGAAGCTTTCTTT. Protein sequence: CASTRVGGYTEAFF.

V usage is TRBV3-1 (or the pseudogene TRBV3-2) and J usage is TRBJ1-1, with TRBD1 as a possible D gene (6 bases). Per the germline V gene, CDR1 is LGHDT and CDR2 is YNNKEL (reference sequence). Trimming stripped 3 bases from V and 8 bases from J, with 10 bases between. The CDR3 has 12 amino acids. The CDR3 sequence: CASSQITGEAFF. The CDR3 DNA reads TGTGCCAGCAGCCAGATAACAGGGGAAGCTTTCTTT.

This chain links TRBV27 with TRBJ1-2; maybe TRBD1 (5 bases). The CDR3 contains 15 residues. The V end was cut by 5 bases, the J end by 7 bases, with 20 bases between. Germline CDR1 reads MNHEY; CDR2 reads SMNVEV (reference sequence). The chain's CDR3 is CASSPPGLPIGGYTF. Written as DNA, the CDR3 is TGTGCCAGCAGTCCCCCGGGACTCCCGATCGGTGGCTACACCTTC.

V gene TRBV24-1 combines with J gene TRBJ2-3, with 12 bases matching TRBD2. The V gene's germline CDR1 is KGHDR and CDR2 SFDVKD. The CDR3 spans 16 residues. Trimming removed 4 bases from V and 5 bases from J; junction bases left unmatched: 6. The CDR3: CATSDATSGGGDTQYF. Written as DNA, the CDR3 is TGTGCCACCAGTGACGCGACTAGCGGGGGCGGAGATACGCAGTATTTT.

The chain uses TRBV28 and TRBJ1-6; D is undetermined. CDR1 MDHEN and CDR2 SYDVKM come from the germline V gene. V lost 6 bases, J lost 5 bases, and 8 bases lay in between. The CDR3 runs 13 residues. The CDR3 protein is CASSVAHNSPLHF. The CDR3 DNA is TGTGCCAGCAGCGTAGCCCATAATTCACCCCTCCACTTT.

The rearrangement joins TRBV30 to TRBJ1-3, with 7 bases matching TRBD1. The CDR3 spans 15 residues. The V gene's germline CDR1 is GTSNPN and CDR2 SVGIG (reference sequence). V lost 2 bases, J lost 3 bases, and 7 bases stayed unmatched. CDR3 in DNA: TGTGCCTGGAGTTCAAAGGGGGCTGTTGGAAACACCATATATTTT. Translation gives CAWSSKGAVGNTIYF.

This clone was seen only a few times. The chain carries TRBV7-9 and TRBJ1-6; D is undetermined. The germline gives CDR1 SEHNR, CDR2 FQNEAQ (reference sequence). The ends were cut back, 5 bases at V and 8 bases at J, with 10 bases in the middle. CDR3 length equals 13 residues. In nucleotides, the CDR3 is TGTGCCAGCAGCCCCCTTAGAGATTCACCCCTCCACTTT. Its translation is CASSPLRDSPLHF.

The J gene is TRBJ2-5, the V gene TRBV29-1; tentative D call: TRBD2 (5 bases). The V gene's germline CDR1 is SQVTM and CDR2 ANQGSEA. The CDR3 covers 12 residues. Trimming removed 7 bases from V and 7 bases from J, with 16 bases in between. The CDR3 reads CSARLLEGTQYF. The CDR3 DNA reads as TGCAGCGCAAGACTTCTAGAGGGGACCCAGTACTTC.

The rearrangement joins TRBV3-1 (or the pseudogene TRBV3-2) to TRBJ2-5; D gene unclear. This CDR3 is 14 amino acids long. From germline, CDR1 is LGHDT and CDR2 YNNKEL (reference sequence). V was trimmed by 3 bases and J by 5 bases, leaving 13 bases between them. The CDR3 DNA reads as TGTGCCAGCAGCCATGTAGGAGCCGAGGAGACCCAGTACTTC. This sequence encodes CASSHVGAEETQYF.

The V and J genes are TRBV7-6 and TRBJ1-3; 8 bases fit TRBD1. The trim removed 6 bases at V and 0 bases at J, leaving 16 bases unmatched. Germline V gene lookup returns CDR1 SGHVS and CDR2 FNYEAQ. CDR3 length: 19 residues. The CDR3 region has the DNA TGTGCCAGCAGGCCCCTGACAGGGGCCCTCCCCCTCTCTGGAAACACCATATATTTT. This codes for CASRPLTGALPLSGNTIYF.

The V and J genes are TRBV5-6 and TRBJ2-7, with D possibly being TRBD1 (5 bases). V dropped 5 bases and J dropped 2 bases, with 11 bases sitting between them. Germline CDR1 SGHDT, CDR2 YYEEEE. This CDR3 is built from 13 residues. The CDR3 reads CASSSTETYEQYF. DNA for the CDR3: TGTGCCAGCAGTTCGACAGAGACCTACGAGCAGTACTTC.

This clone was recorded once. V usage is TRBV10-3 and J usage is TRBJ2-3; D remains unclear. This CDR3 comprises 14 residues. V was cut by 8 bases and J by 1 base, with 13 bases left in between. Germline assignment: CDR1 ENHRY and CDR2 SYGVKD. In DNA, the CDR3 is TGTGCCATCCAGAGTGGAGAGGGCACAGATACGCAGTATTTT. Translating gives CAIQSGEGTDTQYF.

CDR3 DNA: TGTGCCAGCAGCAAAAGGCAAAAGGGTCCGGGAAAAACTGTTTTT. Its translation is CASSKRQKGPGKTVF. The chain is built from TRBV21-1 and TRBJ1-4. TRBV21-1 is a pseudogene segment. This CDR3 comprises 15 residues.